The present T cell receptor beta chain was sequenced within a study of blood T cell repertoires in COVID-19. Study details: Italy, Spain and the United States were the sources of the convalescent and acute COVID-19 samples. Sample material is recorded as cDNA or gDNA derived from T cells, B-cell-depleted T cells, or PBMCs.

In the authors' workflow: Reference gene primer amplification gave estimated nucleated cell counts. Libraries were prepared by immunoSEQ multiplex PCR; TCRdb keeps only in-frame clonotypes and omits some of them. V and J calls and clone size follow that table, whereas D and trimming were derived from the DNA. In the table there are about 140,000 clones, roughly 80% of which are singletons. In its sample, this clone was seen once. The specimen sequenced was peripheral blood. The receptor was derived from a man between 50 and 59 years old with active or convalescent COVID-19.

Written as DNA, the CDR3 is TGTGCCAGCAGCTTACCCCCCGGGACAGGCCGCACTGAAGCTTTCTTT. The encoded protein is CASSLPPGTGRTEAFF. J is TRBJ1-1 and V is TRBV7-2; 8 nucleotides match TRBD1. CDR1 and CDR2 (germline): SGHTA, FQGNSA. The CDR3 consists of 16 residues. J gave up 4 bases and V 2 bases, and 9 bases lay outside the gene matches.